The 31 T cell receptor beta chains listed next were all sequenced from one sample in a study of blood T cells in healthy people across ages. For the second PCR, which ran for about 6 to 11 cycles, a sample-barcoded 5' primer and a J-beta primer mix were used. Each CDR3 protein gets one entry after TCRdb re-called the 5' RACE reads with MiXCR. The table lists over a million distinct CDR3 sequences, around 55% of them singletons. Material: blood. Receptor source: a man aged 18-30 years in good health.

This clonotype occurred a few times. The rearrangement joins TRBV5-1 to TRBJ2-3; 14 bases agree with TRBD2. CDR1 and CDR2 (germline): SGHRS, YFSETQ. The CDR3 has 17 residues. Trimming at V came to 4 bases and at J to 2 bases, leaving 6 bases not matched to a gene. CDR3 protein: CASSKGLAGVNTDTQYF. The CDR3 DNA sequence: TGCGCCAGCAGCAAGGGACTAGCGGGAGTGAACACAGATACGCAGTATTTT.

The chain employs TRBV7-9 and TRBJ1-4; no definite D call. The CDR3 has 14 amino acids. Trimming removed 1 base from V and 8 bases from J, with 11 bases in between. The germline V gene encodes CDR1 SEHNR and CDR2 FQNEAQ (reference sequence). The CDR3 reads CASSLGAGGEKLFF. As DNA, the CDR3 is TGTGCCAGCAGCTTAGGGGCAGGTGGGGAAAAACTGTTTTTT. The complete variable domain, with remaining parts taken from reference TRBV7-9 and TRBJ1-4, reads DTGVSQNPRHKITKRGQNVTFRCDPISEHNRLYWYRQTLGQGPEFLTYFQNEAQLEKSRLLSDRFSAERPKGSFSTLEIQRTEQGDSAMYLCASSLGAGGEKLFFGSGTQLSVL.

The CDR3 bases are TGCGCCAGCAGCCGAACAGGGATGGGGAAAGAGACCCAGTACTTC. Translated: CASSRTGMGKETQYF. The V and J genes are TRBV5-1 and TRBJ2-5; D possibly corresponds to TRBD1 (6 bases). The V end was cut by 4 bases, the J end by 3 bases, with 16 bases between. The length of the CDR3 is 15 residues. Germline CDR1 SGHRS, CDR2 YFSETQ.

In its sample, this clonotype was seen a few times. This chain connects TRBV29-1 to TRBJ2-1, with a possible D match to TRBD2 (6 bases). There are 13 residues in the CDR3. The V gene lost 3 bases and the J gene lost 9 bases, with 15 bases spanning the gap. Germline CDR1 SQVTM, CDR2 ANQGSEA. CDR3 sequence reads: CSVEIVGGREQFF. The CDR3 nucleotides are TGCAGCGTTGAGATTGTAGGAGGGCGTGAGCAGTTCTTC.

The chain is built from TRBV29-1 and TRBJ2-5; maybe TRBD2 (5 bases). Trimming took off 4 bases at V and 11 bases at J, with 17 bases between the two ends. Germline CDR1 SQVTM, CDR2 ANQGSEA. The CDR3 is 12 amino acids. CDR3 bases: TGCAGCGTTGTGGGGAGAGAGGGCGGGCAGTACTTC. Its translation: CSVVGREGGQYF.

The chain employs TRBV14 and TRBJ1-2; TRBD1 matches at 8 bases. The CDR3 contains 14 residues. Losses at the gene ends were 1 base for V and 7 bases for J; bases not matched to a gene: 5. Per the germline V gene, CDR1 is SGHDN and CDR2 is FVKESK. CDR3 loop: CASSQGTGLAGYTF. CDR3 nucleotide sequence: TGTGCCAGCAGCCAAGGGACAGGGTTGGCTGGCTACACCTTC.

The chain links TRBV27 to TRBJ2-4; D is perhaps TRBD1 (6 bases). The DNA end is more similar to TRBJ2-7, so the J call may be wrong. CDR1 and CDR2 from the germline V gene are MNHEY and SMNVEV (reference sequence). The CDR3 is 13 residues long. The CDR3 DNA reads TGTGCCAGCAAATACAGGGCGACCTACGAGCAGTACTTC. Its protein is CASKYRATYEQYF.

This clonotype was observed a handful of times. The chain employs TRBV7-9 and TRBJ1-2; D call uncertain. From germline, CDR1 is SEHNR and CDR2 FQNEAQ (reference sequence). V was pared by 5 bases and J by 2 bases, with 12 bases between. The CDR3 sequence is 14 residues long. The CDR3 DNA sequence: TGTGCCAGCAGCATAGGACCGTCAAACTATGGCTACACCTTC. This gives the protein CASSIGPSNYGYTF.

V gene TRBV11-2 combines with J gene TRBJ1-2; D is unclear. Looked up from germline, CDR1 is SGHAT and CDR2 is FQNNGV. There are 15 residues in the CDR3. The V gene lost 2 bases and the J gene lost 1 base, with 11 bases spanning the gap. CDR3 nucleotides: TGTGCCAGCAGCTTAATCGGCAGCATTAACTATGGCTACACCTTC. It encodes CASSLIGSINYGYTF.

The genes are TRBV12-3 or TRBV12-4 and TRBJ2-1; D unclear. The length of the CDR3 is 15 residues. V lost 6 bases to trimming and J lost 0 bases, with 12 bases between them. The CDR3 reads CASSLQRNSYNEQFF. DNA of the CDR3: TGTGCCAGCAGCTTACAGAGGAACTCCTACAATGAGCAGTTCTTC.

This clonotype showed up just a few times. This chain joins TRBV4-1 and TRBJ2-1; 8 bases match TRBD2. Germline V gene sequence: CDR1 MGHRA, CDR2 YSYEKL. This CDR3 has 15 amino acids. The junction had 6 bases not matched to a gene; V was cut back by 2 bases and J by 6 bases. CDR3 in amino acids: CASSQTSGYLNEQFF. CDR3 DNA: TGCGCCAGCAGCCAAACTAGCGGTTACCTCAATGAGCAGTTCTTC.

This clonotype was observed once. The chain links TRBV5-1 to TRBJ2-4; TRBD1 aligns across 10 bases. TRBJ2-7 matches the DNA end more closely, so the J call is doubtful. Germline assignment: CDR1 SGHRS and CDR2 YFSETQ. The CDR3 spans 18 residues. The CDR3 protein is CASSSLPGQGFIRNEQYF. CDR3 sequence (DNA): TGCGCCAGCAGCTCCTTACCGGGACAGGGGTTTATTAGAAACGAGCAGTACTTC.

The rearrangement joins TRBV3-1 to TRBJ2-4; TRBD1 is a possible D gene (6 bases). The CDR3 covers 18 residues. With 0 bases removed from V and 1 base from J, the gap between germline ends came to 16 bases. Germline V CDR1 and CDR2: LGHDT, YNNKEL (reference sequence). For the CDR3, the DNA is TGTGCCAGCAGCCAAGAGACAGGTGCCAAGGCGGCCAAAAACATTCAGTACTTC. Its protein product is CASSQETGAKAAKNIQYF.

This clonotype was detected a few times. The chain combines TRBV3-1 with TRBJ2-7, with 7 bases identical to TRBD1. Trimming cost V 2 bases and J 2 bases; bases outside gene matches: 6. Germline values: CDR1 LGHDT, CDR2 YNNKEL (reference sequence). This CDR3 contains 15 residues. CDR3 amino acids: CASSQLRDRPYEQYF. CDR3 sequence (DNA): TGTGCCAGCAGCCAATTACGGGACAGACCCTACGAGCAGTACTTC.

This clonotype has more than one count but fewer than ten. The chain recombines TRBV11-3 with TRBJ2-6; no firm D call. The V end lost 5 bases, the J end lost 2 bases, and 7 bases lay between the germline ends. CDR1 and CDR2 (germline): SGHNT, YENEEA. CDR3 length: 14 residues. In nucleotides, the CDR3 is TGTGCCAGCAGCCATACCACTGGGGCCAACGTCCTGACTTTC. This translates into CASSHTTGANVLTF.

This clonotype occurred many times. This chain joins TRBV2 and TRBJ2-1; maybe TRBD2 (5 bases). This CDR3 contains 10 residues. The germline gives CDR1 SNHLY, CDR2 FYNNEI. V was clipped by 8 bases and J by 10 bases, with 9 bases between them. The CDR3 DNA sequence: TGTGCCAGCGGAGGTGGAGAGCAGTTCTTC. Amino acid sequence: CASGGGEQFF. Filled out from reference TRBV2 and TRBJ2-1, the complete variable domain reads EPEVTQTPSHQVTQMGQEVILRCVPISNHLYFYWYRQILGQKVEFLVSFYNNEISEKSEIFDDQFSVERPDGSNFTLKIRSTKLEDSAMYFCASGGGEQFFGPGTRLTVL.

This clonotype showed up just a few times. The chain is built from TRBV29-1 and TRBJ2-1; D may correspond to TRBD1 or TRBD2 (6 bases each). V lost 7 bases, J lost 8 bases, and 12 bases lay in between. The CDR3 length is 11 residues. Germline CDR1 SQVTM, CDR2 ANQGSEA. The CDR3 DNA is TGCAGCGGGGGGCGGGACCATGAGCAGTTCTTC. Residues: CSGGRDHEQFF.

The chain employs TRBV25-1 and TRBJ1-5, with 9 nucleotides matching TRBD1. Germline V gene sequence: CDR1 MGHDK, CDR2 SYGVNS. The CDR3 spans 15 residues. J was trimmed by 15 bases and V by 3 bases; bases with no gene match: 15. CDR3 nucleotide sequence: TGTGCCAGCAGTGACCTCGGACAGGGGATGTCCCCGCTGCATTTT. Translation gives CASSDLGQGMSPLHF.

V gene TRBV9 combines with J gene TRBJ2-3; TRBD1 aligns across 10 bases. The CDR3 runs to 16 residues. V was clipped by 0 bases and J by 4 bases; unmatched bases: 5. Germline V CDR1 and CDR2: SGDLS, YYNGEE. Here the CDR3 DNA reads TGTGCCAGCAGCGTAGCGTGGACAGGGGGATCAGATACGCAGTATTTT. Translating it yields CASSVAWTGGSDTQYF.

The chain joins TRBV14 to TRBJ2-5, with D perhaps matching TRBD1 (6 bases). V lost 8 bases and J 7 bases, leaving 17 bases between the germline ends. The germline CDR1 and CDR2 sequences are SGHDN and FVKESK. This CDR3 has 13 amino acids. In DNA form, the CDR3 reads TGTGCCAGCGGGGGACACTCGAAGAGGACCCAGTACTTC. This codes for CASGGHSKRTQYF.

This clonotype has just a few counts. The genes are TRBV20-1 and TRBJ2-4; D is undetermined. The ends were cut back, 6 bases at V and 2 bases at J, with 14 bases in the middle. Germline V lookup: CDR1 DFQATT, CDR2 SNEGSKA (reference sequence). The length of the CDR3 is 14 residues. The CDR3 DNA reads TGCAGTGCCCCGGGCCCTTTTTCCAAAAACATTCAGTACTTC. It is translated as CSAPGPFSKNIQYF.

The chain carries TRBV29-1 and TRBJ1-3; D remains unclear. V lost 3 bases and J 4 bases, leaving 10 bases between the germline ends. There are 13 residues in the CDR3. Germline CDR1 is SQVTM and CDR2 is ANQGSEA. The CDR3: CSVERVEGNTIYF. The CDR3 coding sequence is TGCAGCGTTGAGCGGGTAGAGGGAAACACCATATATTTT.

This clonotype was observed a few times. V gene TRBV3-1 combines with J gene TRBJ1-1, with D maybe TRBD1 (5 bases). The V and J ends lost 1 base and 9 bases respectively, with 15 bases between them. The CDR3 contains 14 residues. CDR1 LGHDT and CDR2 YNNKEL come from the germline V gene (reference sequence). The CDR3 nucleotides read TGTGCCAGCAGCCAAGTTGACAGAGAGAGCCAAGCTTTCTTT. It yields the protein CASSQVDRESQAFF.

This sequence joins TRBV6-6 and TRBJ2-3; 14 bases map to TRBD2. The germline V gene has CDR1 MNHNY and CDR2 SVGAGI (reference sequence). The CDR3 totals 15 residues. After removal of 6 bases from V and 1 base from J, the junction contained 0 bases not matched to a gene. The DNA of the CDR3 is TGTGCCAGCAGGACTAGCGGGGGGGGCACAGATACGCAGTATTTT. This encodes CASRTSGGGTDTQYF.

This clonotype was recorded a few times. The V call is TRBV29-1, the J call TRBJ2-2, with D perhaps matching TRBD2 (6 bases). Germline CDR1 reads SQVTM; CDR2 reads ANQGSEA. The ends were cut back, 0 bases at V and 8 bases at J, with 10 bases in the middle. The CDR3 sequence is 13 residues long. This CDR3 reads CSVEEGSGGELFF. CDR3 coding DNA: TGCAGCGTTGAAGAGGGAAGCGGGGGGGAGCTGTTTTTT.

The chain has TRBV7-9 and TRBJ2-5, with D possibly matching TRBD1 (6 bases). The V end lost 5 bases, the J end lost 5 bases, and 12 bases lay between the germline ends. This CDR3 has 13 amino acids. Germline V gene sequence: CDR1 SEHNR, CDR2 FQNEAQ (reference sequence). The CDR3 DNA is TGTGCCAGCAGCGAAAGGGGGTACGAGACCCAGTACTTC. As protein: CASSERGYETQYF.

The rearrangement links TRBV9 to TRBJ1-5; D may be TRBD1 (6 bases). Germline V CDR1 and CDR2: SGDLS, YYNGEE. The CDR3 is 13 amino acids. The V and J ends lost 2 bases and 10 bases respectively, with 13 bases between them. The CDR3 is CASSVAGGHPQHF. The CDR3, as DNA: TGTGCCAGCAGCGTCGCCGGGGGGCACCCCCAGCATTTT.

This clonotype was detected only a few times. This chain uses TRBV4-2 with TRBJ2-4; tentative D call: TRBD1 (5 bases). Deletions cut 0 bases from V and 0 bases from J, with 12 bases between. The CDR3 totals 17 residues. Germline V gene sequence: CDR1 LGHNA, CDR2 YNFKEQ. CDR3 region: CASSQEQARLAKNIQYF. In DNA form, the CDR3 reads TGTGCCAGCAGCCAAGAACAGGCTAGACTAGCCAAAAACATTCAGTACTTC.

This clonotype has just a few counts. V gene TRBV4-1 combines with J gene TRBJ1-2; D not resolved. This CDR3 spans 16 amino acids. Trimming cost V 4 bases and J 1 base, with 16 bases left between them. The germline CDR1 and CDR2 sequences are MGHRA and YSYEKL. The CDR3 region has the DNA TGCGCCAGCAGCCTACAGACGGGCAATCTTAACTATGGCTACACCTTC. Translating gives CASSLQTGNLNYGYTF.

V is TRBV4-1 and J is TRBJ1-4; D ambiguous. The V end was cut by 6 bases, the J end by 8 bases, with 25 bases between. This CDR3 is built from 17 residues. CDR1 MGHRA and CDR2 YSYEKL come from the germline V gene. In DNA form, the CDR3 reads TGCGCCAGCAGTCAATCCCAGGTTACAATCAATCGGGAAAAACTGTTTTTT. Translating gives CASSQSQVTINREKLFF.

The chain recombines TRBV29-1 with TRBJ2-1; D unclear. CDR1 SQVTM and CDR2 ANQGSEA come from the germline V gene. V shed 7 bases and J shed 8 bases, with 12 bases lying between them. CDR3 length: 11 amino acids. CDR3 DNA sequence: TGCAGCGATACGATAACGGATGAGCAGTTCTTC. It encodes CSDTITDEQFF.